These 24 T cell receptor beta chains share one sample of origin, sequenced in a study of read filtering for tumor transcriptome and immune sequencing. The library was built from approximately 400 ng RNA with molecular barcoded adaptors for alpha/delta and beta/gamma chains. One entry per CDR3 protein, called by TCRdb with MiXCR from the reads. Of approximately 61,000 distinct CDR3 sequences listed, roughly 19% were seen once; the top ten hold around 15%. Sample: a population of CD138-negative cells sorted from bone marrow. All receptors derive from a donor over 35 with multiple myeloma.

This clonotype was seen repeatedly, ten times or more. The chain carries TRBV20-1 and TRBJ2-6; no clear D gene. Trimming cost V 0 bases and J 0 bases, with 9 bases left between them. This CDR3 spans 16 amino acids. CDR1 and CDR2 from the germline V gene are DFQATT and SNEGSKA (reference sequence). The CDR3 protein is CSARDIRSSGANVLTF. CDR3 DNA: TGCAGTGCTAGAGATATACGGAGCTCTGGGGCCAACGTCCTGACTTTC.

The chain has TRBV6-2 or TRBV6-3 and TRBJ1-5; the D is unclear. The germline V gene has CDR1 MNHEY and CDR2 SVGEGT. V was trimmed by 0 bases and J by 3 bases, leaving 9 bases between them. The CDR3 length is 15 residues. The chain's CDR3 is CASSYSQLYNQPQHF. In nucleotides, the CDR3 is TGTGCCAGCAGTTACTCACAGCTCTACAATCAGCCCCAGCATTTT.

The rearrangement uses TRBV28 and TRBJ1-2; 9 nucleotides match TRBD1. Unmatched junction bases numbered 6, after V lost 5 bases and J lost 5 bases. This CDR3 is 14 amino acids long. CDR1 MDHEN and CDR2 SYDVKM come from the germline V gene. CDR3 DNA: TGTGCCAGCAGTGAACAGGGGGCCCTATATGGCTACACCTTC. It specifies CASSEQGALYGYTF.

A few counts support this clonotype. A clone one base away is much larger, so this may be a read error. V usage is TRBV7-9 and J usage is TRBJ2-4; 12 positions agree with TRBD2. The CDR3 covers 18 residues. The J segment lost 0 bases and the V segment lost 5 bases, leaving 8 bases of the junction unmatched. Germline CDR1 is SEHNR and CDR2 is FQNEAQ (reference sequence). CDR3 amino acids: CASSLTSGGSLAKNIQYF. The CDR3, as DNA: TGTGCCAGCAGCCTGACTAGCGGGGGATCACTAGCCAAAAACATTCAGTACTTC.

This clonotype has a handful of counts. The chain combines TRBV5-6 with TRBJ1-5; 7 nucleotides line up with TRBD1. The CDR3 is made up of 14 amino acids. Unmatched junction bases numbered 3, after V lost 3 bases and J lost 3 bases. Germline CDR1 SGHDT, CDR2 YYEEEE. The CDR3 bases are TGTGCCAGCAGCTCGGGACAGCACAATCAGCCCCAGCATTTT. Protein product: CASSSGQHNQPQHF.

This clonotype was found a few times. The chain uses TRBV7-9 and TRBJ1-3, with unresolved D. The length of the CDR3 is 14 residues. V was clipped by 4 bases and J by 4 bases, with 11 bases between them. Germline values: CDR1 SEHNR, CDR2 FQNEAQ (reference sequence). The CDR3 nucleotides read TGTGCCAGCAGCTCTGGACTTTTGGGAAACACCATATATTTT. It encodes CASSSGLLGNTIYF.

This clonotype has a count of ten or more. The V call is TRBV20-1, the J call TRBJ2-3; 7 positions match TRBD2. Germline V gives CDR1 DFQATT, CDR2 SNEGSKA (reference sequence). This CDR3 has 13 residues. Trimming took 1 base from V and 7 from J; bases not matched to a gene: 5. The chain's CDR3 is CSARGLARHTQYF. The CDR3 DNA reads as TGCAGTGCTAGAGGACTAGCAAGGCATACGCAGTATTTT.

The rearrangement links TRBV6-1 to TRBJ2-1; TRBD2 is a possible D gene (6 bases). The V end lost 6 bases, the J end lost 0 bases, and 12 bases lay between the germline ends. The CDR3 runs to 15 residues. Germline-derived CDR1 and CDR2 are MNHNS and SASEGT. CDR3 coding DNA: TGTGCCAGCAGCAAAGACGGGAGCTCCTACAATGAGCAGTTCTTC. This codes for CASSKDGSSYNEQFF.

Ten or more counts support this clonotype. V gene TRBV14 combines with J gene TRBJ2-1, with 11 bases aligning to TRBD2. J gave up 0 bases and V 5 bases, and 3 bases lay outside the gene matches. The germline gives CDR1 SGHDN, CDR2 FVKESK. This CDR3 is 16 amino acids long. The CDR3 DNA is TGTGCCAGCAGCACCCTAGCGGGGGGCTCCTACAATGAGCAGTTCTTC. This translates into CASSTLAGGSYNEQFF.

This clonotype has ten or more counts. The chain employs TRBV28 and TRBJ2-5; D gene unclear. The CDR3 sequence is 14 residues long. CDR1 is MDHEN and CDR2 is SYDVKM in the germline V gene. Deletions cut 8 bases from V and 5 bases from J, with 18 bases between. The DNA for the CDR3 is TGTGCCAGCTCACCGACACGAACCGGGGAGACCCAGTACTTC. Its translation: CASSPTRTGETQYF. Full variable domain (missing parts from reference TRBV28 and TRBJ2-5): DVKVTQSSRYLVKRTGEKVFLECVQDMDHENMFWYRQDPGLGLRLIYFSYDVKMKEKGDIPEGYSVSREKKERFSLILESASTNQTSMYLCASSPTRTGETQYFGPGTRLLVL.

For this clonotype: This could be a read error, since a much larger clone is one nucleotide away. The chain combines TRBV5-8 with TRBJ2-3, with D perhaps TRBD1 (5 bases). The CDR3 is 15 amino acids. Germline CDR1 and CDR2: SGHTS and YDEGEE. CDR3 DNA sequence: TGTGTCAGCAGCTTAGGCGCCAGGGTAGCAGATACGCAGTATTTT. This sequence encodes CVSSLGARVADTQYF.

This clonotype was seen a single time. Being one base from a much bigger clone, this may be a read error. V is TRBV30 and J is TRBJ2-1, with D possibly TRBD2 on 6 matching bases. The germline CDR1 and CDR2 sequences are GTSNPN and SVGIG (reference sequence). The CDR3 consists of 15 residues. The DNA of the CDR3 is TGTGCCTGGAGTGTACTAGCCGGGGGATACAATGAGCGGTTCTTC. It specifies CAWSVLAGGYNERFF.

This clonotype was picked up many times. The V and J genes are TRBV3-1 and TRBJ2-3; no reliable D call. CDR3 size: 12 residues. Germline V gene data show CDR1 as LGHDT and CDR2 as YNNKEL (reference sequence). With 4 bases removed from V and 6 bases from J, the gap between germline ends came to 8 bases. The CDR3 DNA is TGTGCCAGCAGCCCCTCTATTGATACGCAGTATTTT. Translation: CASSPSIDTQYF.

The V and J genes are TRBV7-3 and TRBJ2-6; D may correspond to TRBD1 or TRBD2 (5 bases each). CDR3 length equals 15 residues. The germline V gene encodes CDR1 SGHTA and CDR2 FQGTGA. The V gene lost 11 bases and the J gene lost 4 bases, with 18 bases spanning the gap. This CDR3 reads CAHSLRGTGANVLTF. The DNA for the CDR3 is TGTGCCCACAGCCTCCGGGGCACCGGGGCCAACGTCCTGACTTTC. Combining the CDR3 with reference TRBV7-3 and TRBJ2-6 gives the whole variable domain GAGVSQTPSNKVTEKGKYVELRCDPISGHTALYWYRQSLGQGPEFLIYFQGTGAADDSGLPNDRFFAVRPEGSVSTLKIQRTERGDSAVYLCAHSLRGTGANVLTFGAGSRLTVL.

This clonotype was seen at least ten times. The V and J genes are TRBV7-2 and TRBJ2-1; 10 bases align to TRBD2. Germline values: CDR1 SGHTA, CDR2 FQGNSA. V was pared by 5 bases and J by 8 bases, with 6 bases of the junction left unmatched. This CDR3 region has 14 residues. CDR3 amino acids: CASSTSGAGDEQFF. CDR3 DNA sequence: TGTGCCAGCAGCACTAGCGGGGCTGGTGATGAGCAGTTCTTC.

This clonotype was recorded many times. The chain has TRBV27 and TRBJ1-1; 7 bases are a match to TRBD1. Germline CDR1 and CDR2: MNHEY and SMNVEV (reference sequence). Unmatched junction bases numbered 8, after V lost 5 bases and J lost 2 bases. This CDR3 has 15 amino acids. CDR3 loop: CASSPFQGVNTEAFF. CDR3 nucleotides: TGTGCCAGCAGTCCATTCCAGGGGGTTAACACTGAAGCTTTCTTT.

This clonotype occurred a few times. The V call is TRBV19, the J call TRBJ1-5, with D perhaps matching TRBD1 (5 bases). V was trimmed by 5 bases and J by 8 bases, leaving 22 bases between them. The V gene's germline CDR1 is LNHDA and CDR2 SQIVND (reference sequence). The CDR3 loop spans 16 amino acids. The CDR3 DNA sequence: TGTGCCAGTAGTTATGTTGGGCAGGGCCTCGGGAAGCCCCAGCATTTT. As protein: CASSYVGQGLGKPQHF.

This chain links TRBV7-2 with TRBJ1-2; possibly TRBD1 for D (6 bases). This CDR3 contains 15 residues. Germline CDR1 reads SGHTA; CDR2 reads FQGNSA. Trimming stripped 2 bases from V and 4 bases from J, with 14 bases between. In nucleotides, the CDR3 is TGTGCCAGCAGCTTAATATGGGGGGGGGCCTATGGCTACACCTTC. Translated: CASSLIWGGAYGYTF.

The table lists this clonotype with many counts. The V and J genes are TRBV29-1 and TRBJ1-1, with 9 bases matching TRBD1. The CDR3 has 14 residues. Germline V gene data show CDR1 as SQVTM and CDR2 as ANQGSEA. Trimming took 3 bases from V and 11 from J; bases not matched to a gene: 13. CDR3 region: CSVDRTGVRLEAFF. The CDR3 coding sequence is TGCAGCGTTGATCGGACAGGGGTTCGTTTGGAGGCTTTCTTT.

The sample holds many counts of this clonotype. The V call is TRBV11-2, the J call TRBJ2-1; 11 nucleotides agree with TRBD2. The germline V gene encodes CDR1 SGHAT and CDR2 FQNNGV. The trim removed 5 bases at V and 6 bases at J, leaving 6 bases unmatched. The CDR3 runs to 15 residues. The CDR3 region has the DNA TGTGCCAGCAGCCCCCAACTAGCGGGGGCCAATGAGCAGTTCTTC. Its protein is CASSPQLAGANEQFF.

At least ten counts were recorded for this clonotype. A read error may be the cause here, since a much bigger clone is one base away. The gene calls are TRBV6-2 or TRBV6-3 and TRBJ2-2; 12 bases agree with TRBD1. This CDR3 is built from 16 residues. Germline trimming cut 6 bases from V and 7 bases from J; bases unmatched to any gene: 9. CDR1 is MNHEY, CDR2 SVGEGT, per germline. In DNA, the CDR3 is TGTGCCAGCAGGATACCGGGACAGGGGGCGGTCGGGGAGCTGTTTTTT. Translation gives CASRIPGQGAVGELFF.

This clonotype occurred many times. The V call is TRBV6-2 or TRBV6-3, the J call TRBJ1-2; D remains unclear. The germline CDR1 and CDR2 sequences are MNHEY and SVGEGT. Trimming removed 0 bases at V and 6 bases at J, with 17 bases between. The CDR3 spans 16 residues. The DNA for the CDR3 is TGTGCCAGCAGTTACTCCGGTTTAGGGTTAATAGATGGCTACACCTTC. The encoded protein is CASSYSGLGLIDGYTF.

At least ten counts were recorded for this clonotype. The V call is TRBV3-2, the J call TRBJ1-1; TRBD1, the table's D call, lacks a check against the DNA. TRBV3-2 is a pseudogene. This CDR3 contains 16 residues. CDR3 sequence: CASSQGARGPNTEAFF. The DNA for the CDR3 is TGTGCCAGCAGCCAAGGGGCCAGGGGGCCGAACACTGAAGCTTTCTTT.

As to this clonotype: Just one base apart from a much larger clone, this may be a read error. CDR3 nucleotide sequence: TGCAGTGCTAGCGTAACAGGGGGCAACTACAAGCAGTACTTC. It codes for CSASVTGGNYKQYF. The V call is TRBV20-1, the J call TRBJ2-7; 9 bases fit TRBD1. The CDR3 consists of 14 residues. Germline assignment: CDR1 DFQATT and CDR2 SNEGSKA (reference sequence).